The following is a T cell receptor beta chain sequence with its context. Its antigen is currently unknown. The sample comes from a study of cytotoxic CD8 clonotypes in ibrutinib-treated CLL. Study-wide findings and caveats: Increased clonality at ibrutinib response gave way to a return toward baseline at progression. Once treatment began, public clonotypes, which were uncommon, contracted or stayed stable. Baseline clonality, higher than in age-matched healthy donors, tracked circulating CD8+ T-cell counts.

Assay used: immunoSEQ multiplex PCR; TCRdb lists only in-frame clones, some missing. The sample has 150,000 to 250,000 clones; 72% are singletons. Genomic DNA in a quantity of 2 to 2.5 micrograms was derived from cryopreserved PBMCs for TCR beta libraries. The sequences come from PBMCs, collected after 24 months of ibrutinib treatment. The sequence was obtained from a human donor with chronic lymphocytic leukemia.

CDR3 residues: CASSESFRQGDTIQYF. DNA for the CDR3: TGCGCCAGCAGTGAGTCTTTTAGGCAGGGAGATACCATTCAGTACTTC. The chain has TRBV10-2 and TRBJ2-4, with D possibly called TRBD1 or TRBD2 (5 bases each). Germline V gene lookup returns CDR1 WSHSY and CDR2 SAAADI. The CDR3 runs to 16 residues. V gave up 0 bases and J gave up 9 bases, with 18 bases separating them.